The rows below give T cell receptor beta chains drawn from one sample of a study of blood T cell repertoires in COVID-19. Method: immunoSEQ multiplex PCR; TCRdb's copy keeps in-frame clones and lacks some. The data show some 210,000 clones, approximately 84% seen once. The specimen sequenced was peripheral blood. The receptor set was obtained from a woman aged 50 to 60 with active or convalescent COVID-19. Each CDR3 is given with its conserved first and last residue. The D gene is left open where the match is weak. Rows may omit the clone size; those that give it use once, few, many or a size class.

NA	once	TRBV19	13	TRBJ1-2	CASQQYQGYGYTF	TGTGCCAGTCAACAGTACCAGGGTTATGGCTACACCTTC
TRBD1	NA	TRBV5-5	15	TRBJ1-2	CASSLGTGSIYGYTF	TGTGCCAGCAGCTTGGGGACAGGGAGCATCTACGGCTACACCTTC
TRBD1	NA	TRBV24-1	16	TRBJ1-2	CATSDPSDRGNYGYTF	TGTGCCACCAGTGATCCTTCGGACAGGGGTAACTATGGCTACACCTTC
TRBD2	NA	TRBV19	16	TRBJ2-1	CASSPLLAGGDNEQFF	TGTGCCAGCTCTCCCCTACTAGCGGGAGGGGACAATGAGCAGTTCTTC
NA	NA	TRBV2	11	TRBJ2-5	CASAGAETQYF	TGTGCCAGCGCAGGGGCAGAGACCCAGTACTTC
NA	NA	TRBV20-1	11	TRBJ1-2	CSADSTDGYTF	TGCAGTGCTGACTCGACAGATGGCTACACCTTC
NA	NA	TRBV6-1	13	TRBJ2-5	CASSEVASGTQYF	TGTGCCAGCAGTGAAGTCGCCAGTGGGACCCAGTACTTC
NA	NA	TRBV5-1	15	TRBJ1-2	CASSLAGRLVYGYAF	TGCGCCAGCAGCTTGGCCGGCAGACTCGTCTATGGCTACGCCTTC
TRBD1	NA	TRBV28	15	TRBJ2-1	CATGFRTGSDNEQFF	TGTGCCACCGGATTCAGGACAGGGTCCGACAATGAGCAGTTCTTC
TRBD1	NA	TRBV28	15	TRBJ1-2	CASSWGTGNGYGYTF	TGTGCCAGCAGTTGGGGGACAGGGAACGGCTATGGCTACACCTTC
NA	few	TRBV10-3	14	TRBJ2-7	CAISETGLSYEQYF	TGTGCCATCAGTGAGACGGGTCTCTCCTACGAGCAGTACTTC
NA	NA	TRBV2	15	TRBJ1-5	CASRMDGAGGQPQHF	TGTGCCAGCAGGATGGACGGAGCCGGGGGTCAGCCCCAGCATTTT
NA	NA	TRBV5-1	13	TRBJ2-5	CASNLGPGGTQYF	TGCGCCAGCAACCTGGGCCCCGGAGGGACCCAGTACTTC
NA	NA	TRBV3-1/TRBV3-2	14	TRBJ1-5	CASSQDTRNQPQHF	TGTGCCAGCAGCCAAGACACTCGCAATCAGCCCCAGCATTTT
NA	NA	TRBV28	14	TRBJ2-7	CASSPARDIDEQYF	TGTGCCAGCAGCCCCGCCCGGGACATTGACGAGCAGTACTTC
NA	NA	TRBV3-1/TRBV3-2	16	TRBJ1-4	CASSQDFGEIGEKLFF	TGTGCCAGCAGCCAAGATTTTGGGGAGATCGGAGAAAAACTGTTTTTT
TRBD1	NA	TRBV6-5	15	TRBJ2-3	CASIAGQGYTDTQYF	TGTGCCAGCATCGCGGGACAGGGATACACAGATACGCAGTATTTT
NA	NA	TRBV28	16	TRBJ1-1	CASSLGGGGANTEAFF	TGTGCCAGCAGTTTAGGGGGCGGGGGAGCGAACACTGAAGCTTTCTTT